This T cell receptor beta chain comes out of a study of OX40 agonist ivuxolimab in advanced cancers. On the study more broadly: Patients were given ivuxolimab, an antibody that agonizes OX40 (CD134). The study, taken as a whole, reports: Circulating CD4+ and CD8+ T cells showed clonal expansion by week 6 at 0.1 to 3.0 mg/kg.

For this clone: Its antigen is not identified.

The table came from immunoSEQ multiplex PCR; TCRdb's copy has only in-frame clones and leaves some out. The repertoire holds around 74,000 clones, with 84% as singletons. Germline V gene data show CDR1 as LNHNV and CDR2 as YYDKDF (reference sequence). The V and J ends lost 1 base and 4 bases respectively, with 8 bases between them. This CDR3 spans 15 amino acids. J is TRBJ2-6 and V is TRBV15; D not certain. This TCR derives from an adult with an advanced solid tumor such as melanoma, head and neck, liver or kidney cancer. The sample consisted of CD4+ or CD8+ T cells sorted from blood, taken in a trial of the OX40 agonist ivuxolimab. The CDR3 reads CATSRGGPGANVLTF. The CDR3 region has the DNA TGTGCCACCAGCAGAGGTGGGCCAGGGGCCAACGTCCTGACTTTC.